The 27 T cell receptor beta chains listed next were all sequenced from one sample in a study of regulatory T cells in long-lasting Graves disease. Combining iRepertoire HTBI primers with Arm-PCR of CDR3 regions, the authors built TCR beta libraries. TCRdb re-called the multiplex PCR reads through MiXCR, storing one row per CDR3 protein. The table lists a few hundred thousand distinct CDR3 sequences, around a fifth of them singletons. Time point given: persistent/refractory GD, antithyroid drugs over 5 years with positive TRAb. Researchers made the TCR library from RNA that was extracted from PBMCs. This sample comprised peripheral blood mononuclear cells (PBMCs), obtained when the disease was refractory, from a patient treated with antithyroid drugs. These receptors all come from a female donor with Graves disease.

This clonotype was counted a few times. V gene TRBV6-1 combines with J gene TRBJ1-1; D is undetermined. Germline CDR1 MNHNS, CDR2 SASEGT. Trimming shortened V by 3 bases and J by 1 base, and 12 bases separated the two germline ends. The CDR3 is made up of 15 amino acids. The CDR3 reads CASSDSTIKNTEAFF. The CDR3 coding sequence is TGTGCCAGCAGTGATTCAACGATTAAGAACACTGAAGCTTTCTTT.

This clonotype was detected many times. The rearrangement uses TRBV7-2 and TRBJ1-6, with D unresolved. The V and J ends lost 5 bases and 5 bases respectively, with 13 bases between them. In germline, CDR1 is SGHTA, CDR2 FQGNSA. The CDR3 runs 15 residues. CDR3 sequence reads: CASSPAPSHNSPLHF. For the CDR3, the DNA is TGTGCCAGCAGCCCAGCACCCAGTCATAATTCACCCCTCCACTTT.

This clonotype came up a few times. The chain links TRBV7-2 to TRBJ2-3; tentatively, D is TRBD2 (6 bases). The CDR3 is 16 residues long. Germline loops: CDR1 SGHTA, CDR2 FQGNSA. The V gene lost 1 base and the J gene lost 7 bases, with 18 bases spanning the gap. The CDR3 spells CASSLGGGTPTNTQYF. CDR3 nucleotides: TGTGCCAGCAGCTTAGGAGGCGGGACCCCCACGAATACGCAGTATTTT.

This clonotype was counted at least ten times. CDR3 amino acids: CASSYSHWDRSQPQHF. The CDR3 DNA reads TGTGCCAGCAGTTACTCGCATTGGGACAGAAGTCAGCCCCAGCATTTT. The chain combines TRBV6-5 with TRBJ1-5, with TRBD1 matching 7 bases. CDR3 length: 16 residues. The trim removed 0 bases at V and 6 bases at J, leaving 8 bases unmatched. Germline loops: CDR1 MNHEY, CDR2 SVGAGI.

The rearrangement uses TRBV29-1 and TRBJ1-5; 9 bases map to TRBD1. CDR1 SQVTM and CDR2 ANQGSEA come from the germline V gene. Losses at the gene ends were 5 bases for V and 0 bases for J; bases not matched to a gene: 11. The CDR3 extends over 17 amino acids. CDR3 DNA sequence: TGCAGCGTTTTACAGGGGGCGTTTTCGGATAGCAATCAGCCCCAGCATTTT. As protein: CSVLQGAFSDSNQPQHF.

This clonotype came up a few times. This chain joins TRBV20-1 and TRBJ1-1; D might be TRBD1 (5 bases). Trimming removed 3 bases at V and 1 base at J, with 9 bases between. The CDR3 loop spans 13 amino acids. Germline V gene sequence: CDR1 DFQATT, CDR2 SNEGSKA (reference sequence). The CDR3 reads CSASDGGNTEAFF. The CDR3 nucleotides are TGCAGTGCTAGCGACGGGGGGAACACTGAAGCTTTCTTT.

The chain employs TRBV20-1 and TRBJ1-2; D unresolved. The length of the CDR3 is 12 residues. CDR1 and CDR2 (germline): DFQATT, SNEGSKA (reference sequence). Trimming pared 7 bases from V and 2 bases from J, leaving 11 bases between. CDR3 bases: TGCAGTGGATCGAGGGAAAACTATGGCTACACCTTC. Translation: CSGSRENYGYTF.

V is TRBV20-1 and J is TRBJ2-7; TRBD2 matches at 14 bases. This CDR3 has 18 amino acids. CDR1 and CDR2 from the germline V gene are DFQATT and SNEGSKA (reference sequence). V gave up 4 bases and J gave up 2 bases; unmatched junction bases: 13. CDR3: CSATRLAGGRPVPYEQYF. The CDR3 region has the DNA TGCAGTGCTACACGACTAGCGGGAGGGCGTCCGGTCCCCTACGAGCAGTACTTC.

This clonotype showed up just a few times. The chain is built from TRBV30 and TRBJ2-4; TRBD1 matches 9 bases. J gave up 3 bases and V 5 bases, and 5 bases lay outside the gene matches. This CDR3 comprises 14 residues. Germline CDR1 reads GTSNPN; CDR2 reads SVGIG (reference sequence). The CDR3 is CAWGATGGKNIQYF. CDR3 DNA: TGTGCCTGGGGGGCGACAGGGGGCAAAAACATTCAGTACTTC.

This clonotype was observed at least ten times. The chain recombines TRBV20-1 with TRBJ1-1; the D gene is possibly TRBD1 (5 bases). Germline V CDR1 and CDR2: DFQATT, SNEGSKA (reference sequence). The CDR3 consists of 14 residues. Trimming pared 1 base from V and 0 bases from J, leaving 9 bases between. CDR3 DNA sequence: TGCAGTGCTAGAGTTGAGGGGTTGAACACTGAAGCTTTCTTT. Its translation: CSARVEGLNTEAFF.

This sequence joins TRBV12-3 or TRBV12-4 and TRBJ2-6; 7 nucleotides agree with TRBD1. The CDR3 totals 18 residues. The junction had 10 bases not matched to a gene; V was cut back by 5 bases and J by 0 bases. DNA for the CDR3: TGTGCCAGCAGTGCAACCGGGACAGCGAACTCTGGGGCCAACGTCCTGACTTTC. The encoded protein is CASSATGTANSGANVLTF.

This clonotype was seen once. At one of its ends the junction is not consistent with the germline gene, which may arise from a read error. The chain recombines TRBV5-1 with TRBJ2-7; 11 bases agree with TRBD1. This CDR3 is 16 amino acids long. In germline, CDR1 is SGHRS, CDR2 YFSETQ. The CDR3 reads CASSKPGQGEEGEQCF. The DNA for the CDR3 is TGCGCCAGCAGCAAACCGGGACAGGGGGAAGAGGGCGAGCAGTGCTTC.

This clonotype was seen a few times. This chain links TRBV27 with TRBJ2-7; TRBD2 agrees at 9 bases. Germline CDR1 reads MNHEY; CDR2 reads SMNVEV (reference sequence). With 2 bases clipped from V and 2 bases from J, the junction kept 4 bases outside the gene matches. This CDR3 comprises 15 residues. CDR3 bases: TGTGCCAGCAGTTTACGCGGGAGGGCCGCCTACGAGCAGTACTTC. It encodes CASSLRGRAAYEQYF.

The table lists this clonotype with many counts. The gene calls are TRBV6-5 and TRBJ2-7; 9 positions match TRBD2. Germline CDR1 and CDR2: MNHEY and SVGAGI. This CDR3 comprises 15 residues. Trimming cost V 0 bases and J 2 bases; bases outside gene matches: 2. CDR3: CASSYSLAGAYEQYF. As DNA, the CDR3 is TGTGCCAGCAGTTACTCTTTAGCGGGGGCCTACGAGCAGTACTTC.

This clonotype was seen at least ten times. The V call is TRBV28, the J call TRBJ1-6, with D possibly being TRBD1 (5 bases). Germline V CDR1 and CDR2: MDHEN, SYDVKM. The CDR3 runs 16 residues. V was trimmed by 5 bases and J by 3 bases, leaving 14 bases between them. The CDR3 coding sequence is TGTGCCAGCAGTCTCAATCCAGGGAGCTATAATTCACCCCTCCACTTT. It codes for CASSLNPGSYNSPLHF.

The chain recombines TRBV24-1 with TRBJ1-1; D uncertain. This CDR3 comprises 13 residues. Germline V gives CDR1 KGHDR, CDR2 SFDVKD. Trimming shortened V by 4 bases and J by 1 base, and 6 bases separated the two germline ends. The CDR3 loop reads CATSDWKNTEAFF. In DNA form, the CDR3 reads TGTGCCACCAGTGACTGGAAGAACACTGAAGCTTTCTTT.

The chain combines TRBV7-9 with TRBJ1-1; no definite D call. The CDR3 is 13 residues long. CDR1 and CDR2 from the germline V gene are SEHNR and FQNEAQ (reference sequence). With 5 bases removed from V and 1 base from J, the gap between germline ends came to 8 bases. The CDR3, as DNA: TGTGCCAGCAGCCCAAGTTCGAACACTGAAGCTTTCTTT. Translating gives CASSPSSNTEAFF. The whole variable domain, remainder taken from reference TRBV7-9 and TRBJ1-1, is DTGVSQNPRHKITKRGQNVTFRCDPISEHNRLYWYRQTLGQGPEFLTYFQNEAQLEKSRLLSDRFSAERPKGSFSTLEIQRTEQGDSAMYLCASSPSSNTEAFFGQGTRLTVV.

At least ten counts were recorded for this clonotype. This chain connects TRBV27 to TRBJ2-5; TRBD2 is a possible D gene (5 bases). Trimming took 5 bases from V and 7 from J, leaving 17 bases between them. CDR3 length equals 14 residues. CDR1 MNHEY and CDR2 SMNVEV come from the germline V gene (reference sequence). The CDR3 sequence is CASSPTRGPLTQYF. The CDR3 DNA is TGTGCCAGCAGTCCGACACGCGGGCCCTTGACCCAGTACTTC.

This chain connects TRBV5-5 to TRBJ1-2, with no clear D. V dropped 4 bases and J dropped 4 bases, with 17 bases sitting between them. Germline loops: CDR1 SGHKS, CDR2 YYEKEE (reference sequence). This CDR3 has 15 amino acids. The CDR3 nucleotides are TGTGCCAGCAGCCCTTCACCCACGGGTCTCTATGGCTACACCTTC. This encodes CASSPSPTGLYGYTF.

Ten or more counts support this clonotype. V and J are TRBV20-1 and TRBJ2-7, with D hard to call. The CDR3 is made up of 15 amino acids. Looked up from germline, CDR1 is DFQATT and CDR2 is SNEGSKA (reference sequence). Trimming stripped 2 bases from V and 3 bases from J, with 17 bases between. This CDR3 reads CSARPFLSADYEQYF. CDR3 nucleotide sequence: TGCAGTGCTAGACCCTTCTTAAGCGCGGACTACGAGCAGTACTTC.

The CDR3 here is CASSFGSNTGELFF. DNA for the CDR3: TGTGCCAGCAGCTTCGGCAGCAACACCGGGGAGCTGTTTTTT. The V and J genes are TRBV7-8 and TRBJ2-2; D is unclear. CDR1 is SGHVS, CDR2 FQNEAQ, per germline. Trimming cost V 3 bases and J 2 bases, with 7 bases left between them. This CDR3 is 14 amino acids long. Full variable domain (outside the CDR3, taken from reference TRBV7-8 and TRBJ2-2): GAGVSQSPRYKVAKRGQDVALRCDPISGHVSLFWYQQALGQGPEFLTYFQNEAQLDKSGLPSDRFFAERPEGSVSTLKIQRTQQEDSAVYLCASSFGSNTGELFFGEGSRLTVL.

This clonotype was counted many times. The chain joins TRBV27 to TRBJ1-6; a possible D gene is TRBD1 (6 bases). Deletions cut 4 bases from V and 4 bases from J, with 11 bases between. Germline loops: CDR1 MNHEY, CDR2 SMNVEV (reference sequence). The CDR3 has 15 residues. Here the CDR3 reads CASSSLTGYNSPLHF. The CDR3 nucleotides are TGTGCCAGCAGTTCCCTGACAGGTTATAATTCACCCCTCCACTTT.

A word on this clonotype: The junction departs from the called germline gene at one end, perhaps through a read error. The rearrangement joins TRBV20-1 to TRBJ1-1; TRBD1 agrees at 10 bases. Germline assignment: CDR1 DFQATT and CDR2 SNEGSKA (reference sequence). CDR3 length: 14 amino acids. CDR3 loop: CSAPRTGGNNEAFF. The CDR3 nucleotides are TGCAGTGCACCCCGGACAGGGGGGAACAATGAAGCTTTCTTT.

The rearrangement uses TRBV27 and TRBJ2-2, with D possibly TRBD1 on 6 matching bases. V lost 3 bases and J lost 1, with 9 bases in between. The CDR3 consists of 15 residues. The germline gives CDR1 MNHEY, CDR2 SMNVEV (reference sequence). The DNA of the CDR3 is TGTGCCAGCAGTTTTTCGACAGGGAACACCGGGGAGCTGTTTTTT. Its protein product is CASSFSTGNTGELFF.

The genes are TRBV30 and TRBJ1-5, with a weak D call TRBD1 (5 bases). The CDR3 has 15 residues. V gave up 0 bases and J gave up 2 bases, with 11 bases separating them. From germline, CDR1 is GTSNPN and CDR2 SVGIG (reference sequence). CDR3 protein: CAWSVTGRGNQPQHF. In DNA, the CDR3 is TGTGCCTGGAGTGTAACAGGACGGGGCAATCAGCCCCAGCATTTT.

The rearrangement links TRBV5-6 to TRBJ2-7; TRBD1 is a possible D gene (5 bases). The germline CDR1 and CDR2 sequences are SGHDT and YYEEEE. The CDR3 extends over 14 amino acids. V was pared by 1 base and J by 3 bases, with 11 bases between. CDR3 nucleotide sequence: TGTGCCAGCAGCTTGACAGGACACCTCTACGAGCAGTACTTC. This encodes CASSLTGHLYEQYF.

This clonotype was recorded a few times. The chain recombines TRBV5-5 with TRBJ2-5; 14 bases match TRBD2. The CDR3 extends over 18 amino acids. The V segment lost 0 bases and the J segment 7 bases; nucleotides outside the gene matches: 11. Germline V gene lookup returns CDR1 SGHKS and CDR2 YYEKEE (reference sequence). CDR3 amino acids: CASSLDIGGLAGGRTQYF. The CDR3 region has the DNA TGTGCCAGCAGCTTGGACATCGGAGGACTAGCGGGGGGCCGGACCCAGTACTTC.